The present entry profiles one T cell receptor beta chain with its context. The data belong to a study of beta chain features in type 1 diabetes. CDR1 and CDR2 (germline): SGHRS, YFSETQ. The CDR3 has 15 residues. Trimming took off 0 bases at V and 0 bases at J, with 6 bases between the two ends. Reverse transcription of all isolated RNA meant that expressed TCRB transcripts were sequenced. Repertoires were generated with immunoSEQ multiplex PCR, while TCRdb's copy carries only in-frame clones and drops some. The table has under 400,000 clones, around 12% seen once. J is TRBJ1-4 and V is TRBV5-1; D gene uncertain. This clonotype originated in a man in his late teens or twenties in good health. What was sequenced was naive CD4+ T cells from blood. The CDR3 DNA follows: TGCGCCAGCAGCTTGGCGGGTACAACTAATGAAAAACTGTTTTTT. Residues: CASSLAGTTNEKLFF.